This TCR beta chain comes out of a study of blood T cell repertoires in COVID-19. CDR3 size: 13 residues. The germline V gene encodes CDR1 SGHTA and CDR2 FQGNSA. V lost 8 bases and J 4 bases, leaving 12 bases between the germline ends. Sequencing was performed with immunoSEQ multiplex PCR; in TCRdb, only in-frame clones are kept and a portion is missing. The sample contains 300,000 to 450,000 clones, around 87% of which appear only once. The chain has TRBV7-2 and TRBJ1-3; weak D call: TRBD1 (6 bases). The sequenced sample consisted of PBMCs or T cells enriched from blood (not recorded which). The clonotype originates from a man between 40 and 49 years old in a cohort exposed to, infected with or recovered from COVID-19 (not recorded which). This chain's CDR3 is CASRGGQGNTIYF. In nucleotides, the CDR3 is TGTGCCAGCCGGGGGGGCCAAGGAAACACCATATATTTT.